This T cell receptor beta chain was obtained from a study of blood T cell repertoires in COVID-19. About the research overall: Samples taken during acute and convalescent COVID-19 were collected in the United States, Italy and Spain. PBMCs, B-cell-depleted T cells, or T cells were the source of the cDNA or gDNA that made up the material.

Trimming cost V 6 bases and J 2 bases, with 10 bases left between them. The CDR3 runs to 13 residues. Germline values: CDR1 SGHTA, CDR2 FQGTGA. The authors' processing: Estimation of nucleated cell counts was performed using reference gene primer amplification. Assay: immunoSEQ multiplex PCR; the TCRdb copy retains only in-frame clones and omits some. V and J calls and clone size are copied from that table; D and trimming were computed from the DNA. Of tens of thousands of clones in the sample, around 83% are singletons; the top ten hold around 5.3%. The material sequenced was peripheral blood. This sequence was found in a human donor in a cohort sampled during active COVID-19. The genes are TRBV7-3 and TRBJ2-5; TRBD1 might be the D (5 bases). CDR3: CASSSTVQETQYF. The CDR3 bases are TGTGCCAGCAGTTCGACAGTTCAAGAGACCCAGTACTTC. Combining the CDR3 with reference TRBV7-3 and TRBJ2-5 gives the whole variable domain GAGVSQTPSNKVTEKGKYVELRCDPISGHTALYWYRQSLGQGPEFLIYFQGTGAADDSGLPNDRFFAVRPEGSVSTLKIQRTERGDSAVYLCASSSTVQETQYFGPGTRLLVL.